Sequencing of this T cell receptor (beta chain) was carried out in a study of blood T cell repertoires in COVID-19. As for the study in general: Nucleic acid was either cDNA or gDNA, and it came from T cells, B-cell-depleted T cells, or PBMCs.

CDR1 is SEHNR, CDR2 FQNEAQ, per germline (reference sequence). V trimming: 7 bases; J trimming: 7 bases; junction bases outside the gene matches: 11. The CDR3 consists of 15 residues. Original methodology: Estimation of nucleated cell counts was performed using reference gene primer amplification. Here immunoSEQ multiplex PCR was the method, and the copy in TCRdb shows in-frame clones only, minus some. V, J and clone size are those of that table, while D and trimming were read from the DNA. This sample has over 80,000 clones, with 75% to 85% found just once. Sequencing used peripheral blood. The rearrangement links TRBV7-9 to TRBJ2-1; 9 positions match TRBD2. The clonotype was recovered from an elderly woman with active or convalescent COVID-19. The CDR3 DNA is TGTGCCAGCACCCTGATGGCGGGAGGGGAGAATGAGCAGTTCTTC. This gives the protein CASTLMAGGENEQFF.